The rows below give T cell receptor beta chains drawn from one sample of a study of early T cells in non-severe SARS-CoV-2 infection. MiXCR was run by TCRdb on the 5' RACE reads, yielding one entry per CDR3 protein. The sample holds around 47,000 distinct CDR3 sequences; approximately 10% are singletons and the top ten take roughly a fifth. The sequencing sample was made of whole blood. These receptors were taken from an adult who was a healthcare worker with PCR-confirmed SARS-CoV-2 infection or an uninfected control (not recorded which). CDR3s leave out the opening cysteine and the closing phenylalanine or tryptophan. Each record gives: V gene, J gene, CDR3 protein.

TRBV6-2/TRBV6-3	TRBJ2-7	ASSKSGLAGYYEQY
TRBV6-5	TRBJ1-2	ASSYSSGSLIYGYT
TRBV27	TRBJ2-7	ASRLQGSSYEQY
TRBV28	TRBJ1-6	ASKGESSYNSPLH
TRBV3-1	TRBJ2-1	ASRRAGGSNEQF
TRBV12-5	TRBJ1-1	ASGLGPSNTEAF
TRBV20-1	TRBJ2-7	SLSGTSYEQY
TRBV5-5	TRBJ2-7	ASSFYRTIHYEQY
TRBV29-1	TRBJ1-1	SVASSPTEAF
TRBV7-8	TRBJ2-5	ASSEHRGRGETQY
TRBV7-2	TRBJ2-3	ASSPQLGDTQY
TRBV2	TRBJ2-1	ASRSSLNNEQF
TRBV7-9	TRBJ2-7	ASSEISYEQY
TRBV5-1	TRBJ1-6	ASSLSTGEDSPLH
TRBV19	TRBJ2-5	ASSPSGLFQETQY
TRBV10-3	TRBJ2-5	AISGPADQETQY
TRBV29-1	TRBJ2-5	SVDRYERQGVKTQY
TRBV2	TRBJ2-1	ASSTTSGRAREQF
TRBV6-2/TRBV6-3	TRBJ2-1	ASSYSILPVPGGIYNEQF
TRBV7-2	TRBJ1-1	ASSLDRATEAF
TRBV7-2	TRBJ1-1	ASSSWGRGTEAF
TRBV28	TRBJ2-3	ASSPDRTDTQY
TRBV27	TRBJ2-3	ASSFLVGGTDTQY
TRBV7-2	TRBJ2-1	ASRASGRRDGEQF
TRBV2	TRBJ1-5	ASSTFRDQPQH
TRBV4-1	TRBJ1-6	ASSQEGLGASSNSPLH
TRBV3-1	TRBJ2-2	ASSPVQGAGELF
TRBV5-1	TRBJ1-1	ASSLATQNTEAF
TRBV10-3	TRBJ1-5	ATRSFGSNQPQH
TRBV7-9	TRBJ2-1	ASSKLPPGRSGDNEQF
TRBV28	TRBJ1-2	ASSGGGRNYGYT
TRBV7-4	TRBJ2-1	ASSLGPGYNEQF
TRBV6-2/TRBV6-3	TRBJ2-3	ATYGLAGSTDTQY
TRBV19	TRBJ2-1	ASSISGSSYNEQF
TRBV14	TRBJ2-1	ASSQATFSEQF
TRBV6-4	TRBJ2-3	ASSEGGVTDTQY
TRBV28	TRBJ1-3	ASSSLPTARSGNTIY
TRBV28	TRBJ2-7	VVAGLSYEQY
TRBV9	TRBJ2-5	ASSAGLAEVGVY
TRBV28	TRBJ2-3	ASSPRGEGDTQY
TRBV5-6	TRBJ2-5	ASSLPGLTQETQY
TRBV4-3	TRBJ2-3	ASSRGEGFTDTQY
TRBV3-1	TRBJ2-1	ASSQGQLAPLGQF
TRBV4-1	TRBJ2-7	ASSQGRSSYEQY
TRBV4-1	TRBJ2-1	ASSQGTSGMIEQF
TRBV28	TRBJ2-7	ASSLRFTGEQY
TRBV7-8	TRBJ2-5	ASSLGQRETQY
TRBV28	TRBJ2-7	ASSPAGETGGARSYEQY
TRBV29-1	TRBJ1-1	SVLGGTEAF
TRBV6-4	TRBJ2-1	ASSPVWKSYNEQF
TRBV27	TRBJ2-2	ASSQRGTGNTGELF
TRBV29-1	TRBJ1-1	SAATEMNTEAF
TRBV12-3/TRBV12-4	TRBJ1-5	ASSLTEDQPQH
TRBV6-6	TRBJ2-1	ASSYSGQGGYEQF
TRBV7-6	TRBJ2-1	ASSSQTSGPSPYNEQF
TRBV7-3	TRBJ1-1	ASSWTTNTEAF
TRBV25-1	TRBJ2-7	ASAQGGSSYEQY